These 26 T cell receptor beta chains were all obtained from the same sample, sequenced in a study of blood T cell repertoires in COVID-19. Clones were read by immunoSEQ multiplex PCR, and TCRdb kept only the in-frame ones, dropping some. The sample records about 83,000 clones, roughly 90% being singletons. Sequenced sample: peripheral blood. Receptor source: a woman older than 75 with active or convalescent COVID-19.

The rearrangement joins TRBV2 to TRBJ2-3; D gene unclear. V was shortened by 7 bases and J by 2 bases, with 13 bases between the two germline ends. This CDR3 comprises 14 residues. Germline V lookup: CDR1 SNHLY, CDR2 FYNNEI. This CDR3 is CASITNPYTDTQYF. CDR3 DNA: TGTGCCAGCATAACCAATCCCTACACAGATACGCAGTATTTT.

The J gene is TRBJ2-7, the V gene TRBV7-9, with D possibly TRBD1 on 6 matching bases. This CDR3 is built from 13 residues. Germline-derived CDR1 and CDR2 are SEHNR and FQNEAQ (reference sequence). V gave up 1 base and J gave up 3 bases, with 7 bases separating them. DNA of the CDR3: TGTGCCAGCAGCTTAGGACAGGTCTACGAGCAGTACTTC. This codes for CASSLGQVYEQYF.

V is TRBV12-3 or TRBV12-4 and J is TRBJ2-5; possibly TRBD1 for D (6 bases). CDR3 length: 11 residues. V was clipped by 5 bases and J by 7 bases, with 8 bases between them. The CDR3 sequence is CASSLQGTQYF. Here the CDR3 DNA reads TGTGCCAGCAGTCTACAGGGGACCCAGTACTTC.

This sequence joins TRBV29-1 and TRBJ2-7, with D possibly matching TRBD2 (5 bases). Germline CDR1 is SQVTM and CDR2 is ANQGSEA. The CDR3 is 12 amino acids. V was cut by 5 bases and J by 0 bases, with 8 bases left in between. CDR3 nucleotides: TGCAGCGTTCTCGGACTCTCCTACGAGCAGTACTTC. Translating gives CSVLGLSYEQYF.

This chain connects TRBV6-2 or TRBV6-3 to TRBJ2-7, with 8 positions matching TRBD1. Unmatched junction bases numbered 11, after V lost 4 bases and J lost 6 bases. CDR3 length: 15 residues. Germline CDR1 reads MNHEY; CDR2 reads SVGEGT. CDR3: CASSSIQGAEGEQYF. The CDR3 nucleotides read TGTGCCAGCAGTTCCATTCAGGGGGCCGAGGGCGAGCAGTACTTC.

Only one count was recorded for this clone. The chain combines TRBV6-5 with TRBJ1-2; TRBD1 aligns across 10 bases. The V and J ends lost 5 bases and 4 bases, in that order; junction bases with no gene match: 7. This CDR3 comprises 15 residues. The germline CDR1 and CDR2 sequences are MNHEY and SVGAGI. This chain's CDR3 is CASSQTGGHSYGYTF. DNA of the CDR3: TGTGCCAGCAGTCAGACAGGGGGCCATAGCTATGGCTACACCTTC.

This clone was counted between two and nine times. The rearrangement joins TRBV15 to TRBJ1-2; D is uncertain. The CDR3 is 13 residues long. Trimming pared 2 bases from V and 0 bases from J, leaving 4 bases between. Germline V CDR1 and CDR2: LNHNV, YYDKDF (reference sequence). The CDR3 nucleotides read TGTGCCACCAGCAGACAATCTAACTATGGCTACACCTTC. Translation: CATSRQSNYGYTF.

The chain employs TRBV2 and TRBJ1-1; D unresolved. The CDR3 extends over 12 amino acids. The ends were cut back, 6 bases at V and 1 base at J, with 6 bases in the middle. The germline V gene has CDR1 SNHLY and CDR2 FYNNEI. The CDR3 is CASRAGNTEAFF. The CDR3 region has the DNA TGTGCCAGCAGGGCGGGGAACACTGAAGCTTTCTTT.

This chain connects TRBV21-1 to TRBJ2-7; no DNA check was done on the table's D call, TRBD1. TRBV21-1 is a pseudogene locus. CDR3 length: 15 amino acids. CDR3 amino acids: CASSNRVDRCYEQYF. The CDR3 DNA is TGTGCCAGCAGCAATAGAGTGGACAGGTGCTACGAGCAGTACTTC.

This rearrangement joins TRBV29-1 to TRBJ1-1; D is possibly TRBD1 (5 bases). Germline V CDR1 and CDR2: SQVTM, ANQGSEA. There are 13 residues in the CDR3. Between the trimmed V and J ends, which lost 6 bases and 0 bases, there was a span of 11 bases. CDR3 amino acids: CSVGGSLNTEAFF. In DNA, the CDR3 is TGCAGCGTGGGGGGAAGTTTGAACACTGAAGCTTTCTTT.

CDR3: CASSPGGQGLSGNTIYF. CDR3 nucleotides: TGTGCCAGCAGCCCTGGAGGGCAGGGTCTTTCGGGAAACACCATATATTTT. The chain joins TRBV7-9 to TRBJ1-3, with a weak D call TRBD1 (5 bases). CDR3 length: 17 residues. The V gene lost 5 bases and the J gene lost 4 bases, with 21 bases spanning the gap. Per germline, CDR1 SEHNR and CDR2 FQNEAQ (reference sequence).

V is TRBV7-2 and J is TRBJ1-5; D gene unclear. The CDR3 is 16 residues long. Trimming pared 1 base from V and 3 bases from J, leaving 13 bases between. Germline loops: CDR1 SGHTA, CDR2 FQGNSA. The CDR3 coding sequence is TGTGCCAGCAGCTTAGTGATATCTGGGCACAATCAGCCCCAGCATTTT. It codes for CASSLVISGHNQPQHF.

This CDR3 is CASSQTGLNGYTF. The CDR3 DNA reads as TGCGCCAGCAGCCAAACAGGGTTGAACGGCTACACCTTC. This sequence joins TRBV4-1 and TRBJ1-2; D is perhaps TRBD1 (6 bases). V was cut by 2 bases and J by 8 bases, with 12 bases left in between. Germline CDR1 MGHRA, CDR2 YSYEKL. The CDR3 is made up of 13 amino acids.

The rearrangement joins TRBV9 to TRBJ1-1; D remains ambiguous. Deletions cut 4 bases from V and 4 bases from J, with 14 bases between. The germline V gene has CDR1 SGDLS and CDR2 YYNGEE. The CDR3 is 14 residues long. CDR3 DNA sequence: TGTGCCAGCAGCCCCCGGGTTGTGGTCACTGAAGCTTTCTTT. Amino acid sequence: CASSPRVVVTEAFF.

J is TRBJ2-3 and V is TRBV11-2; no clear D. This CDR3 spans 12 amino acids. The V gene lost 7 bases and the J gene lost 4 bases, with 9 bases spanning the gap. Germline CDR1 reads SGHAT; CDR2 reads FQNNGV. The CDR3 nucleotides read TGTGCCAGCACAATCCAGGCAGATACGCAGTATTTT. Its translation: CASTIQADTQYF.

The genes are TRBV30 and TRBJ2-3; tentative D call: TRBD1 (5 bases). CDR3 length: 15 amino acids. Trimming cost V 2 bases and J 0 bases, with 12 bases left between them. From germline, CDR1 is GTSNPN and CDR2 SVGIG (reference sequence). Here the CDR3 reads CAWSSPTVSTDTQYF. The CDR3 coding sequence is TGTGCCTGGAGTTCCCCGACAGTGAGCACAGATACGCAGTATTTT.

This chain's CDR3 is CASSERAQGGTQYF. Here the CDR3 DNA reads TGTGCCAGCAGTGAACGGGCACAGGGGGGGACCCAGTACTTC. V gene TRBV6-1 combines with J gene TRBJ2-5, with 8 bases matching TRBD1. The CDR3 sequence is 14 residues long. CDR1 MNHNS and CDR2 SASEGT come from the germline V gene. The trim removed 2 bases at V and 7 bases at J, leaving 6 bases unmatched.

J is TRBJ1-2 and V is TRBV5-1; 7 nucleotides line up with TRBD1. This CDR3 is built from 14 residues. The germline V gene has CDR1 SGHRS and CDR2 YFSETQ. The trim removed 2 bases at V and 2 bases at J, leaving 3 bases unmatched. Here the CDR3 reads CASSLGQANYGYTF. The CDR3 DNA sequence: TGCGCCAGCAGCTTAGGACAGGCCAACTATGGCTACACCTTC.

This chain uses TRBV3-1 (or the pseudogene TRBV3-2) with TRBJ1-1; maybe TRBD1 (6 bases). Germline loops: CDR1 LGHDT, CDR2 YNNKEL (reference sequence). The CDR3 spans 18 residues. Trimming left V 4 bases short and J 1 base short, with 22 bases between. The chain's CDR3 is CASSRDGRGFWENTEAFF. CDR3 DNA sequence: TGTGCCAGCAGCCGAGACGGAAGGGGGTTCTGGGAGAACACTGAAGCTTTCTTT.

The genes are TRBV10-3 and TRBJ1-3; 8 bases fit TRBD1. This CDR3 contains 13 residues. Germline V gene lookup returns CDR1 ENHRY and CDR2 SYGVKD. The V gene end was trimmed by 11 bases and the J gene end by 4 bases; junction bases not matched to a gene: 7. The CDR3 coding sequence is TGTGCCTGCGTCAGACAGGGGGGAAACACCATATATTTT. Residues: CACVRQGGNTIYF.

The rearrangement uses TRBV15 and TRBJ2-5; TRBD2 is a possible D gene (5 bases). The CDR3 is made up of 13 amino acids. Germline CDR1 is LNHNV and CDR2 is YYDKDF (reference sequence). Trimming stripped 5 bases from V and 5 bases from J, with 12 bases between. The CDR3 region is CATSDGLAETQYF. CDR3 bases: TGTGCCACCAGCGACGGACTGGCGGAGACCCAGTACTTC.

This clone came up once. This rearrangement joins TRBV5-4 to TRBJ1-1; 10 nucleotides align to TRBD1. Germline V lookup: CDR1 SGHNT, CDR2 YYREEE (reference sequence). The CDR3 has 13 amino acids. Losses at the gene ends were 7 bases for V and 4 bases for J; bases not matched to a gene: 4. As DNA, the CDR3 is TGTGCCAGCTCGGGACAGGGGAGCACTGAAGCTTTCTTT. Translated: CASSGQGSTEAFF.

Worth noting for this clone: This sample also contains other DNA sequences that code for the same CDR3. This chain connects TRBV5-1 to TRBJ1-1; maybe TRBD1 (5 bases). Trimming shortened V by 0 bases and J by 5 bases, and 11 bases separated the two germline ends. CDR3 length equals 14 residues. Germline values: CDR1 SGHRS, CDR2 YFSETQ. The CDR3: CASSLAGRGTEAFF. The DNA of the CDR3 is TGCGCCAGCAGCTTGGCGGGGCGGGGGACTGAAGCTTTCTTT.

This chain uses TRBV4-3 with TRBJ1-1, with a tentative D call TRBD1 (5 bases). Germline V gene lookup returns CDR1 LGHNA and CDR2 YSLEER. The CDR3 spans 17 residues. V gave up 0 bases and J gave up 3 bases, with 17 bases separating them. The chain's CDR3 is CASSQDISLTVYTEAFF. CDR3 DNA sequence: TGCGCCAGCAGCCAAGATATCTCCTTGACAGTCTACACTGAAGCTTTCTTT.

In this sample, this clone turned up once. This chain uses TRBV7-2 with TRBJ1-3; D remains ambiguous. The CDR3 runs to 15 residues. CDR1 is SGHTA and CDR2 is FQGNSA in the germline V gene. Between the trimmed V and J ends, which lost 3 bases and 0 bases, there was a span of 9 bases. The CDR3 nucleotides read TGTGCCAGCAGCTTTGACACGAGCTCTGGAAACACCATATATTTT. It yields the protein CASSFDTSSGNTIYF.

The V gene is TRBV5-8, the J gene TRBJ2-7; 8 bases are shared with TRBD2. CDR3 length equals 13 residues. The ends lost 4 bases at V and 5 bases at J; junction bases unmatched: 5. CDR1 is SGHTS and CDR2 is YDEGEE in the germline V gene. CDR3 nucleotide sequence: TGTGCCAGCAGCCTGCGGGGGGCGGACGAGCAGTACTTC. Its protein is CASSLRGADEQYF. The full variable domain, completed using reference TRBV5-8 and TRBJ2-7, is EAGVTQSPTHLIKTRGQQATLRCSPISGHTSVYWYQQALGLGLQFLLWYDEGEERNRGNFPPRFSGRQFPNYSSELNVNALELEDSALYLCASSLRGADEQYFGPGTRLTVT.